Listed here are 19 T cell receptor beta chains from one sample, sequenced in a study of T cell changes during pregnancy in multiple sclerosis. This table comes from immunoSEQ multiplex PCR, and its TCRdb copy is limited to in-frame clones, with some not included. The data show more than 30,000 clones, 85% to 90% seen once. Sequencing was performed on CD4+ T cells from peripheral blood mononuclear cells, taken before pregnancy. The receptors shown here come from a female donor with multiple sclerosis, enrolled in a pregnancy study.

CDR3 coding DNA: TGTGCCTGGAGTAGAGGAGTCGGGGGGGTGAGCGAGCAGTACTTC. Protein sequence: CAWSRGVGGVSEQYF. The rearrangement uses TRBV30 and TRBJ2-7, with 8 nucleotides matching TRBD2. With V trimmed by 2 bases and J by 6 bases, 12 bases remained unmatched. The length of the CDR3 is 15 residues. The germline gives CDR1 GTSNPN, CDR2 SVGIG (reference sequence). The full variable domain, its missing parts supplied by reference TRBV30 and TRBJ2-7, is SQTIHQWPATLVQPVGSPLSLECTVEGTSNPNLYWYRQAAGRGLQLLFYSVGIGQISSEVPQNLSASRPQDRQFILSSKKLLLSDSGFYLCAWSRGVGGVSEQYFGPGTRLTVT.

The chain combines TRBV5-4 with TRBJ2-7; 9 bases fit TRBD1. This CDR3 has 15 amino acids. Germline loops: CDR1 SGHNT, CDR2 YYREEE (reference sequence). V dropped 4 bases and J dropped 5; count of bases not matched to a gene: 10. The CDR3 bases are TGTGCCAGCAGCGGATTTCCGGGACAGGGCGACGAGCAGTACTTC. As protein: CASSGFPGQGDEQYF. The full variable domain, completed using reference TRBV5-4 and TRBJ2-7, is ETGVTQSPTHLIKTRGQQVTLRCSSQSGHNTVSWYQQALGQGPQFIFQYYREEENGRGNFPPRFSGLQFPNYSSELNVNALELDDSALYLCASSGFPGQGDEQYFGPGTRLTVT.

The V and J genes are TRBV5-1 and TRBJ2-2, with a possible D match to TRBD1 (8 bases). The CDR3 has 15 amino acids. Germline CDR1 SGHRS, CDR2 YFSETQ. V was shortened by 4 bases and J by 3 bases, with 13 bases between the two germline ends. The CDR3 is CASSRQGRDTGELFF. For the CDR3, the DNA is TGCGCCAGCAGCCGACAGGGGAGGGACACCGGGGAGCTGTTTTTT.

The genes are TRBV6-5 and TRBJ1-1; D is unclear. CDR3 length equals 11 residues. Deletions cut 2 bases from V and 9 bases from J, with 7 bases between. CDR1 and CDR2 (germline): MNHEY, SVGAGI. The CDR3 DNA is TGTGCCAGCAGTTACGAGCGGAAAGCTTTCTTT. Translation gives CASSYERKAFF.

The gene calls are TRBV7-2 and TRBJ2-2; 9 positions match TRBD1. The CDR3 spans 16 residues. V dropped 0 bases and J dropped 5; count of bases not matched to a gene: 4. The germline gives CDR1 SGHTA, CDR2 FQGNSA. CDR3 amino acids: CASSLANRGPTGELFF. The DNA of the CDR3 is TGTGCCAGCAGCTTAGCGAACAGGGGGCCTACCGGGGAGCTGTTTTTT.

The chain links TRBV10-2 to TRBJ2-7; 7 bases agree with TRBD1. V gave up 8 bases and J gave up 6 bases; unmatched junction bases: 4. The CDR3 consists of 11 residues. Germline CDR1 reads WSHSY; CDR2 reads SAAADI. The CDR3 DNA follows: TGCGCCAGCCAACAGGGGCCCGAGCAGTACTTC. It translates to CASQQGPEQYF.

The genes are TRBV10-1 and TRBJ2-3; tentative D call: TRBD1 (5 bases). The germline V gene encodes CDR1 WNHNN and CDR2 SYGVQD (reference sequence). CDR3 size: 15 residues. V gave up 2 bases and J gave up 4 bases, with 13 bases separating them. CDR3 nucleotides: TGCGCCAGCAGTGAGAAAGGGTGGGGCCCAGATACGCAGTATTTT. Residues: CASSEKGWGPDTQYF.

This chain joins TRBV4-3 and TRBJ1-2; TRBD1 matches at 9 bases. This CDR3 comprises 16 residues. The V and J ends lost 5 bases and 3 bases, in that order; junction bases with no gene match: 10. The germline V gene has CDR1 LGHNA and CDR2 YSLEER. Here the CDR3 reads CASSTSPDRGDYGYTF. CDR3 DNA sequence: TGCGCCAGCAGCACTTCTCCCGACAGGGGGGACTATGGCTACACCTTC.

The chain has TRBV6-6 and TRBJ1-6, with 8 nucleotides matching TRBD1. Trimming removed 6 bases from V and 10 bases from J; junction bases left unmatched: 8. CDR3 length: 14 amino acids. Germline V gene data show CDR1 as MNHNY and CDR2 as SVGAGI (reference sequence). CDR3 in DNA: TGTGCCAGCAGACAGACAGGGGAACAATCACCCCTCCACTTT. This encodes CASRQTGEQSPLHF.

The chain is built from TRBV7-9 and TRBJ1-2; D is ambiguous. V was trimmed by 4 bases and J by 1 base, leaving 10 bases between them. Germline V gives CDR1 SEHNR, CDR2 FQNEAQ (reference sequence). The CDR3 loop spans 14 amino acids. CDR3 residues: CASSSSRYNYGYTF. CDR3 in DNA: TGTGCCAGCAGCTCCTCTCGTTATAACTATGGCTACACCTTC. The whole variable domain, filled in from reference TRBV7-9 and TRBJ1-2, reads DTGVSQNPRHKITKRGQNVTFRCDPISEHNRLYWYRQTLGQGPEFLTYFQNEAQLEKSRLLSDRFSAERPKGSFSTLEIQRTEQGDSAMYLCASSSSRYNYGYTFGSGTRLTVV.

This chain connects TRBV20-1 to TRBJ1-4, with 9 bases aligning to TRBD1. The V gene end was trimmed by 4 bases and the J gene end by 16 bases; junction bases not matched to a gene: 7. The germline gives CDR1 DFQATT, CDR2 SNEGSKA (reference sequence). CDR3 length: 11 residues. CDR3 bases: TGCAGTGCTACCTACAGGGGGCAGTGGTTTTTT. As protein: CSATYRGQWFF.

This chain uses TRBV20-1 with TRBJ2-3; D is uncertain. V dropped 3 bases and J dropped 12 bases, with 13 bases sitting between them. This CDR3 is built from 11 residues. Germline CDR1 DFQATT, CDR2 SNEGSKA (reference sequence). The CDR3 spells CSARSRAAQYF. Written as DNA, the CDR3 is TGCAGTGCTAGGAGCCGAGCCGCCCAGTATTTT.

The chain carries TRBV5-1 and TRBJ2-1; 12 nucleotides line up with TRBD2. The germline V gene has CDR1 SGHRS and CDR2 YFSETQ. CDR3 size: 15 residues. After removal of 4 bases from V and 2 bases from J, the junction contained 1 base not matched to a gene. The CDR3 DNA reads as TGCGCCAGCAGCCGGACTAGCGGGGCCTACAATGAGCAGTTCTTC. This sequence encodes CASSRTSGAYNEQFF.

Comment on this clone: Sequence at one end of the junction differs from germline and may be a read error. This chain connects TRBV19 to TRBJ1-2, with D possibly being TRBD1 (5 bases). Germline-derived CDR1 and CDR2 are LNHDA and SQIVND (reference sequence). The CDR3 runs 15 residues. CDR3 amino acids: CASSRDSEPIYGYIF. In DNA form, the CDR3 reads TGTGCCAGTAGCCGAGACAGCGAACCAATCTATGGCTACATCTTC.

The chain combines TRBV19 with TRBJ2-7; D possibly corresponds to TRBD2 (6 bases). V lost 4 bases, J lost 0 bases, and 7 bases lay in between. The CDR3 consists of 13 residues. Germline V gene sequence: CDR1 LNHDA, CDR2 SQIVND (reference sequence). The CDR3 sequence: CASSKTSSYEQYF. The CDR3 nucleotides are TGTGCCAGTAGTAAGACTAGCTCCTACGAGCAGTACTTC.

This CDR3 reads CASSPLAGATNEQFF. The CDR3 coding sequence is TGCGCCAGCAGCCCACTAGCGGGGGCGACGAATGAGCAGTTCTTC. The chain has TRBV5-1 and TRBJ2-1; TRBD2 aligns across 11 bases. The CDR3 runs 15 residues. The germline V gene has CDR1 SGHRS and CDR2 YFSETQ. V was clipped by 4 bases and J by 7 bases; unmatched bases: 7.

As to this clone: One end of the junction varies from germline; a read error may be responsible. V gene TRBV2 combines with J gene TRBJ2-1; D unclear. Looked up from germline, CDR1 is SNHLY and CDR2 is FYNNEI. The CDR3 runs 10 residues. This CDR3 is CATSPGGQFF. The CDR3, as DNA: TGTGCCACCAGTCCGGGTGGGCAGTTCTTC.

The chain recombines TRBV6-5 with TRBJ2-7; D gene unclear. Germline V gene lookup returns CDR1 MNHEY and CDR2 SVGAGI. V lost 8 bases and J 2 bases, leaving 10 bases between the germline ends. The CDR3 runs 12 residues. This chain's CDR3 is CASGQVPYEQYF. The CDR3 bases are TGTGCCAGCGGGCAGGTTCCCTACGAGCAGTACTTC.

This sequence joins TRBV1 and TRBJ1-1; whether TRBD1, the table's D call, matches the DNA was not checked. TRBV1 represents a pseudogene. CDR3 size: 19 residues. The chain's CDR3 is CTSSQGPTGGDGKNTEAFF. CDR3 bases: TGCACCAGCAGCCAGGGGCCGACAGGGGGCGACGGAAAGAACACTGAAGCTTTCTTT.